This T cell receptor (beta chain) is drawn from a study of T cells after yellow fever vaccination. Germline CDR1 is MNHNS and CDR2 is SASEGT. The CDR3 totals 17 residues. J gave up 6 bases and V 6 bases, and 11 bases lay outside the gene matches. Study-wide results and caveats: Across the CD4 and CD8 compartments, a small share of clonotypes was present in both. Most primary-vaccination clones recurred post-booster (roughly 96% CD4, 88% CD8). One caveat is that FACS-sorted repertoires could contain abundant clonotypes contaminating from the bulk population.

5'RACE template switching produced TCR cDNA carrying a universal primer site and UMIs. Using its own MiXCR run on the 5' RACE reads, TCRdb lists one record per CDR3 protein. The data hold about 260,000 distinct CDR3 sequences, with 13% observed a single time. This clonotype has ten or more counts. Its specificity is unknown. The chain recombines TRBV6-1 with TRBJ2-5; the match to TRBD2 covers 15 bases. This sequence was found in a man aged 25 to 40 who received the YFV17D yellow fever vaccine. Sequencing was performed on CD4+ T cells sorted from PBMCs, taken 45 days after the yellow fever booster vaccination. The CDR3 spells CASRKTAGLAGGQTQYF. The CDR3 DNA follows: TGTGCCAGCAGAAAAACTGCCGGACTAGCGGGAGGGCAGACCCAGTACTTC.